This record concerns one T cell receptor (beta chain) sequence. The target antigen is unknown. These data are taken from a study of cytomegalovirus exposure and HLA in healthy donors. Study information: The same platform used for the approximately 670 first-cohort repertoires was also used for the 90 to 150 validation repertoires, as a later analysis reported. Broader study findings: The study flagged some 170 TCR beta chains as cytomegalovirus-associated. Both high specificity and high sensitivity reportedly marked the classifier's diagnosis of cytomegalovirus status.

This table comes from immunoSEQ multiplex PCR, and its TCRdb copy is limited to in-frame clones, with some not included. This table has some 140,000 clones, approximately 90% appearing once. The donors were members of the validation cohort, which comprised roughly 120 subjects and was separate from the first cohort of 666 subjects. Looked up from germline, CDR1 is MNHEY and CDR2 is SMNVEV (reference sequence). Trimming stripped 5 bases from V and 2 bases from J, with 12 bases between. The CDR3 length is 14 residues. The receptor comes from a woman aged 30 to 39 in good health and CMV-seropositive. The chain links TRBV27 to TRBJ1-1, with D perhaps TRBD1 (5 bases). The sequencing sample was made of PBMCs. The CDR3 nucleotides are TGTGCCAGCAGTATCCTGGGGGGTAACACTGAAGCTTTCTTT. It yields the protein CASSILGGNTEAFF.